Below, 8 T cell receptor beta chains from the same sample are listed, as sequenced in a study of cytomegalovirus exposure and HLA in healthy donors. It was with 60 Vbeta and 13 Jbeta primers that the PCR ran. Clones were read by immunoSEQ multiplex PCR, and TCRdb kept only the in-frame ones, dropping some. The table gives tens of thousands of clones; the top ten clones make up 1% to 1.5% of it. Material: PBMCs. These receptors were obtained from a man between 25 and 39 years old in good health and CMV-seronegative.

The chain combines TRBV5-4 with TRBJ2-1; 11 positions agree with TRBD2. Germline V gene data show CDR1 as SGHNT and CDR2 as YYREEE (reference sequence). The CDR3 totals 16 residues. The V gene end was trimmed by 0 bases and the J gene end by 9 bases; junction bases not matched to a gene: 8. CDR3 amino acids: CASSLDLAGGWSEQFF. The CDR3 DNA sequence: TGTGCCAGCAGCTTGGATCTAGCGGGAGGATGGAGTGAGCAGTTCTTC.

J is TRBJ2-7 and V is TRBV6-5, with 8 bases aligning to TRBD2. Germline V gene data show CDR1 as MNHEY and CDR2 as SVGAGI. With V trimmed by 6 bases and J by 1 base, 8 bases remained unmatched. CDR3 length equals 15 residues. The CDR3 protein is CASSSYSGISYEQYF. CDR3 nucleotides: TGTGCCAGCAGCTCCTATAGCGGGATATCCTACGAGCAGTACTTC.

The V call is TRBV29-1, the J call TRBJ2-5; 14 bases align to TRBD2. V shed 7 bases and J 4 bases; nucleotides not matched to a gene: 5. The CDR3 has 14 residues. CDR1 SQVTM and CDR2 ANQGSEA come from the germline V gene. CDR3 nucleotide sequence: TGCAGCGCCCCGGGACTAGCGGGAGCAGAGACCCAGTACTTC. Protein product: CSAPGLAGAETQYF.

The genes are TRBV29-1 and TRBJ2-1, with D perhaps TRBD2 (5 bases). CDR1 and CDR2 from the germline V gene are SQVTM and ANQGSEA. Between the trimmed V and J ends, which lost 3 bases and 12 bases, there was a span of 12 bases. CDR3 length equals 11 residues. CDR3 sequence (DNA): TGCAGCGTTGACAGCGGCGACTTGCAGTTCTTC. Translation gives CSVDSGDLQFF.

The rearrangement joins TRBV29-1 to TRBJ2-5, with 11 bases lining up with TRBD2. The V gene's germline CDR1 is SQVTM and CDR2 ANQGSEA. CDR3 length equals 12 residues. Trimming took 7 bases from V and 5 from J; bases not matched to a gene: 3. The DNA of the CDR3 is TGCAGCGCTAGCGGGAGGACGGAGACCCAGTACTTC. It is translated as CSASGRTETQYF.

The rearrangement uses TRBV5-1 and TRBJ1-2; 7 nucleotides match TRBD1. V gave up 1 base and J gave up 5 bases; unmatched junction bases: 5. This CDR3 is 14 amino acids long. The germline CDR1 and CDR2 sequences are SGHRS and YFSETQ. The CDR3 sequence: CASSLSGGGYGYTF. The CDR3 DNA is TGCGCCAGCAGCTTGTCAGGGGGAGGTTATGGCTACACCTTC.

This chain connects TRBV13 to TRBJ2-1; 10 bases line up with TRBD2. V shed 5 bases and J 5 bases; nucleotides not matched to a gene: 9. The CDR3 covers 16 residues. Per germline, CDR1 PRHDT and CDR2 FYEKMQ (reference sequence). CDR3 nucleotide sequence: TGTGCCAGCAGCATATACGGGACTAGCGCGAACAATGAGCAGTTCTTC. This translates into CASSIYGTSANNEQFF.

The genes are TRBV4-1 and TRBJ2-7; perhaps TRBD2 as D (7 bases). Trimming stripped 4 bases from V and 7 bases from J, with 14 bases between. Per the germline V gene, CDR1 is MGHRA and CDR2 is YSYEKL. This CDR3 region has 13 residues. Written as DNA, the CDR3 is TGCGCCAGCAGCCCCGGGGGGCTTTTGGAGCAGTACTTC. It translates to CASSPGGLLEQYF.